What follows are 30 T cell receptor beta chains derived from one specimen sequenced in a study of OX40 agonist ivuxolimab in advanced cancers. Assay used: immunoSEQ multiplex PCR; TCRdb lists only in-frame clones, some missing. The sample consists of around 66,000 clones, 87% of them appearing once. The source was CD4+ or CD8+ T cells sorted from blood, collected in a trial of the OX40 agonist ivuxolimab. The receptors were sampled from an adult with an advanced solid tumor such as melanoma, head and neck, liver or kidney cancer.

CDR3 residues: CASSATRSYEQYF. As DNA, the CDR3 is TGTGCCAGCAGTGCGACTAGGTCCTACGAGCAGTACTTC. The rearrangement joins TRBV2 to TRBJ2-7; tentative D call: TRBD2 (6 bases). The CDR3 length is 13 residues. In germline, CDR1 is SNHLY, CDR2 FYNNEI. V gave up 4 bases and J gave up 1 base, with 8 bases separating them.

In DNA form, the CDR3 reads TGTGCCAGCAGTTGGACAGGTCGTGGGCTCAATCAGCCCCAGCATTTT. The encoded protein is CASSWTGRGLNQPQHF. The chain joins TRBV5-8 to TRBJ1-5, with TRBD1 identical over 7 bases. Losses at the gene ends were 5 bases for V and 3 bases for J; bases not matched to a gene: 11. Germline-derived CDR1 and CDR2 are SGHTS and YDEGEE. This CDR3 comprises 16 residues.

This chain connects TRBV7-3 to TRBJ2-3; 10 bases match TRBD2. The CDR3 runs to 16 residues. The germline V gene has CDR1 SGHTA and CDR2 FQGTGA. V lost 4 bases, J lost 1 base, and 5 bases stayed unmatched. This CDR3 reads CASSSGSGGGTDTQYF. The CDR3 DNA is TGTGCCAGCAGCTCCGGGAGCGGGGGGGGCACAGATACGCAGTATTTT. Together with reference TRBV7-3 and TRBJ2-3, the CDR3 gives the full variable domain: GAGVSQTPSNKVTEKGKYVELRCDPISGHTALYWYRQSLGQGPEFLIYFQGTGAADDSGLPNDRFFAVRPEGSVSTLKIQRTERGDSAVYLCASSSGSGGGTDTQYFGPGTRLTVL.

The rearrangement uses TRBV6-9 and TRBJ2-7; no clear D. V was pared by 5 bases and J by 2 bases, with 13 bases between. This CDR3 is 14 amino acids long. In germline, CDR1 is MNHGY, CDR2 SVAAGI. The chain's CDR3 is CASSRAPEAYEQYF. CDR3 nucleotides: TGTGCCAGCAGTCGAGCCCCCGAAGCCTACGAGCAGTACTTC.

This chain connects TRBV18 to TRBJ2-3; TRBD2 is a possible D gene (6 bases). Trimming took 4 bases from V and 0 from J, leaving 14 bases between them. Germline CDR1 is KGHSH and CDR2 is LQKENI. The CDR3 is 16 amino acids. The CDR3 region is CASSLVTGTSTDTQYF. CDR3 DNA sequence: TGTGCCAGCTCACTGGTTACCGGGACTAGCACAGATACGCAGTATTTT. The complete variable domain, with remaining parts taken from reference TRBV18 and TRBJ2-3, reads NAGVMQNPRHLVRRRGQEARLRCSPMKGHSHVYWYRQLPEEGLKFMVYLQKENIIDESGMPKERFSAEFPKEGPSILRIQQVVRGDSAAYFCASSLVTGTSTDTQYFGPGTRLTVL.

The V and J genes are TRBV2 and TRBJ1-1; D gene uncertain. V lost 4 bases and J lost 0, with 6 bases in between. The CDR3 sequence is 13 residues long. Germline values: CDR1 SNHLY, CDR2 FYNNEI. The CDR3 loop reads CASSAGMNTEAFF. The CDR3 DNA reads as TGTGCCAGCAGTGCAGGAATGAACACTGAAGCTTTCTTT.

This rearrangement joins TRBV4-2 to TRBJ2-3; TRBD2 aligns across 9 bases. The germline CDR1 and CDR2 sequences are LGHNA and YNFKEQ. Trimming took 0 bases from V and 7 from J; bases not matched to a gene: 14. This CDR3 contains 18 residues. The CDR3 nucleotides are TGTGCCAGCAGCCAAGAGAAAAGTGGGGTGACTAGCGGACATACGCAGTATTTT. Its translation: CASSQEKSGVTSGHTQYF.

The CDR3 region is CASSALGGGTEAFF. The CDR3 nucleotides are TGTGCCAGCAGTGCCCTGGGGGGTGGCACTGAAGCTTTCTTT. The chain employs TRBV6-1 and TRBJ1-1; TRBD1 is a possible D gene (5 bases). Trimming pared 4 bases from V and 4 bases from J, leaving 13 bases between. This CDR3 spans 14 amino acids. Germline CDR1 MNHNS, CDR2 SASEGT.

This chain links TRBV4-2 with TRBJ1-1; 7 nucleotides match TRBD1. The CDR3 contains 18 residues. Germline assignment: CDR1 LGHNA and CDR2 YNFKEQ. The trim removed 6 bases at V and 4 bases at J, leaving 20 bases unmatched. CDR3 loop: CASSKAGFQGGSGTEAFF. CDR3 in DNA: TGTGCCAGCAGTAAGGCCGGGTTCCAGGGGGGCTCTGGCACTGAAGCTTTCTTT.

The chain has TRBV5-4 and TRBJ1-1, with 7 bases that match TRBD1. Looked up from germline, CDR1 is SGHNT and CDR2 is YYREEE (reference sequence). J was trimmed by 1 base and V by 3 bases; bases with no gene match: 3. There are 14 residues in the CDR3. Here the CDR3 reads CASSSGQKNTEAFF. For the CDR3, the DNA is TGTGCCAGCAGCTCGGGACAGAAGAACACTGAAGCTTTCTTT.

The J gene is TRBJ2-5, the V gene TRBV18, with 7 bases matching TRBD1. In germline, CDR1 is KGHSH, CDR2 LQKENI. Trimming at V came to 5 bases and at J to 4 bases, leaving 4 bases not matched to a gene. The CDR3 runs 13 residues. CDR3 in amino acids: CASSSTGIETQYF. CDR3 DNA: TGTGCCAGCTCATCGACAGGGATAGAGACCCAGTACTTC.

This chain links TRBV2 with TRBJ1-3; 7 bases align to TRBD1. This CDR3 region has 16 residues. CDR1 and CDR2 (germline): SNHLY, FYNNEI. The V and J ends lost 1 base and 2 bases, in that order; junction bases with no gene match: 5. CDR3 nucleotide sequence: TGTGCCAGCAGTGAAGTGAGGGGGCTAGCTGGAAACACCATATATTTT. This translates into CASSEVRGLAGNTIYF.

V is TRBV5-6 and J is TRBJ2-3, with 8 positions matching TRBD1. V trimming: 4 bases; J trimming: 4 bases; junction bases outside the gene matches: 11. CDR1 SGHDT and CDR2 YYEEEE come from the germline V gene. CDR3 size: 16 residues. CDR3 amino acids: CASSLPDRVVPDTQYF. For the CDR3, the DNA is TGTGCCAGCAGCCTACCGGACAGGGTGGTACCAGATACGCAGTATTTT.

This chain joins TRBV18 and TRBJ2-5, with 8 positions matching TRBD1. Germline V gene lookup returns CDR1 KGHSH and CDR2 LQKENI. J lost 3 bases, V lost 3 bases, and 9 bases had no gene match. The CDR3 runs to 16 residues. The CDR3 DNA is TGTGCCAGCTCACCGGATTGGACAGGGAGGAAAGAGACCCAGTACTTC. This codes for CASSPDWTGRKETQYF.

The J gene is TRBJ1-5, the V gene TRBV5-8; 7 bases agree with TRBD1. Germline CDR1 is SGHTS and CDR2 is YDEGEE. V lost 0 bases to trimming and J lost 0 bases; unmatched junction nucleotides: 12. The CDR3 has 19 amino acids. CDR3 DNA sequence: TGTGCCAGCAGCTTGGTAAGGGGGACAGAAGTTTATAGCAATCAGCCCCAGCATTTT. Protein sequence: CASSLVRGTEVYSNQPQHF.

The rearrangement joins TRBV6-1 to TRBJ2-7; 10 nucleotides agree with TRBD1. The V gene end was trimmed by 6 bases and the J gene end by 2 bases; junction bases not matched to a gene: 4. Germline V gene lookup returns CDR1 MNHNS and CDR2 SASEGT. The CDR3 loop spans 14 amino acids. The CDR3 nucleotides read TGTGCCAGCAGGCCGGACAGGGGGACCTACGAGCAGTACTTC. Its protein product is CASRPDRGTYEQYF.

The J gene is TRBJ2-3, the V gene TRBV13; weak D call: TRBD2 (5 bases). The germline gives CDR1 PRHDT, CDR2 FYEKMQ (reference sequence). The germline V and J ends were trimmed by 2 bases and 4 bases, with 7 bases remaining between them. The CDR3 is 13 amino acids. The CDR3 DNA is TGTGCCAGCAGCTTATCCGGGGCAGATACGCAGTATTTT. Amino acids: CASSLSGADTQYF.

This clone was seen a handful of times. The gene calls are TRBV12-5 and TRBJ1-3, with D maybe TRBD1 (5 bases). Trimming took 5 bases from V and 8 from J, leaving 16 bases between them. The CDR3 sequence is 14 residues long. Germline V gives CDR1 LGHNT, CDR2 FRNRAP. CDR3 loop: CASGAGRHEHTIYF. The CDR3 DNA follows: TGTGCTAGTGGTGCGGGACGGCATGAACACACCATATATTTT.

This chain uses TRBV11-3 with TRBJ1-1; D possibly corresponds to TRBD1 (6 bases). The CDR3 is 13 amino acids. V dropped 3 bases and J dropped 3 bases, with 8 bases sitting between them. Germline CDR1 reads SGHNT; CDR2 reads YENEEA. This CDR3 is CASSLYRDTEAFF. The CDR3 nucleotides read TGTGCCAGCAGCTTGTACAGGGACACTGAAGCTTTCTTT.

This chain uses TRBV6-5 with TRBJ1-2; 9 bases line up with TRBD1. There are 14 residues in the CDR3. Trimming cost V 6 bases and J 3 bases; bases outside gene matches: 5. The germline gives CDR1 MNHEY, CDR2 SVGAGI. The chain's CDR3 is CASSDRGGHYGYTF. The CDR3 nucleotides read TGTGCCAGCAGCGACAGGGGGGGTCACTATGGCTACACCTTC.

The chain has TRBV25-1 and TRBJ1-2, with 7 bases identical to TRBD1. The ends lost 1 base at V and 12 bases at J; junction bases unmatched: 11. Germline lookup yields CDR1 MGHDK and CDR2 SYGVNS. The CDR3 loop spans 14 amino acids. The CDR3 here is CASSESDRSIGHTF. The CDR3 DNA is TGTGCCAGCAGTGAATCGGACAGGTCAATAGGCCACACCTTC.

The gene calls are TRBV27 and TRBJ1-2; the match to TRBD1 covers 9 bases. The V segment lost 5 bases and the J segment 4 bases; nucleotides outside the gene matches: 11. The CDR3 sequence is 16 residues long. Germline V lookup: CDR1 MNHEY, CDR2 SMNVEV (reference sequence). CDR3 in amino acids: CASSPPPDRGSYGYTF. In DNA form, the CDR3 reads TGTGCCAGCAGTCCCCCCCCGGACAGGGGATCCTATGGCTACACCTTC.

The chain couples TRBV5-1 to TRBJ2-3, with a tentative D call TRBD1 (5 bases). Trimming left V 1 base short and J 1 base short, with 7 bases between. Germline V lookup: CDR1 SGHRS, CDR2 YFSETQ. This CDR3 contains 14 residues. This CDR3 reads CASSLLRGTDTQYF. The CDR3 DNA reads as TGCGCCAGCAGCTTGCTCAGGGGCACAGATACGCAGTATTTT.

This chain uses TRBV9 with TRBJ1-5; no firm D call. Germline V gene lookup returns CDR1 SGDLS and CDR2 YYNGEE. Trimming stripped 4 bases from V and 5 bases from J, with 16 bases between. The CDR3 length is 15 residues. For the CDR3, the DNA is TGTGCCAGCAGCCCTAGCCCCGGGGTTCATCAGCCCCAGCATTTT. Protein sequence: CASSPSPGVHQPQHF.

This clone was picked up one time. J is TRBJ2-1 and V is TRBV5-4, with 7 bases lining up with TRBD2. In germline, CDR1 is SGHNT, CDR2 YYREEE (reference sequence). This CDR3 comprises 15 residues. V lost 2 bases and J lost 3; bases outside the gene matches: 5. The CDR3 nucleotides are TGTGCCAGCAGCTTAAGCGGGGCCCTCTACAATGAGCAGTTCTTC. Its protein is CASSLSGALYNEQFF. The variable domain in full, completed from reference TRBV5-4 and TRBJ2-1, reads ETGVTQSPTHLIKTRGQQVTLRCSSQSGHNTVSWYQQALGQGPQFIFQYYREEENGRGNFPPRFSGLQFPNYSSELNVNALELDDSALYLCASSLSGALYNEQFFGPGTRLTVL.

The CDR3 protein is CASGLGQTGAYEQYF. The CDR3 DNA reads TGTGCTAGTGGTTTGGGCCAGACAGGGGCCTACGAGCAGTACTTC. V gene TRBV12-5 combines with J gene TRBJ2-7; 8 positions match TRBD1. The germline CDR1 and CDR2 sequences are LGHNT and FRNRAP. Trimming removed 1 base from V and 2 bases from J; junction bases left unmatched: 4. The CDR3 contains 15 residues. The whole variable domain, filled in from reference TRBV12-5 and TRBJ2-7, reads DARVTQTPRHKVTEMGQEVTMRCQPILGHNTVFWYRQTMMQGLELLAYFRNRAPLDDSGMPKDRFSAEMPDATLATLKIQPSEPRDSAVYFCASGLGQTGAYEQYFGPGTRLTVT.

V is TRBV19 and J is TRBJ2-4; D possibly matches TRBD1 or TRBD2 (5 bases each). The CDR3 length is 14 residues. Germline assignment: CDR1 LNHDA and CDR2 SQIVND (reference sequence). V was cut by 6 bases and J by 5 bases, with 14 bases left in between. CDR3 loop: CASRIGALENIQYF. The CDR3 DNA sequence: TGTGCCAGTAGGATCGGGGCCCTAGAAAACATTCAGTACTTC.

This sequence joins TRBV4-2 and TRBJ1-4; D not resolved. The V gene's germline CDR1 is LGHNA and CDR2 YNFKEQ. V was pared by 0 bases and J by 8 bases, with 7 bases between. The CDR3 consists of 13 residues. CDR3 nucleotide sequence: TGTGCCAGCAGCCAAGAGGGCAGGGAAAAACTGTTTTTT. Its protein is CASSQEGREKLFF.

This clone has more than one count but fewer than ten. The genes are TRBV2 and TRBJ1-2; TRBD1 agrees at 9 bases. Germline-derived CDR1 and CDR2 are SNHLY and FYNNEI. With V trimmed by 9 bases and J by 5 bases, 7 bases remained unmatched. The CDR3 has 13 residues. DNA of the CDR3: TGTGCCAGTTGGAGGGGGACAGGGTATGGCTACACCTTC. This translates into CASWRGTGYGYTF.

The chain links TRBV7-9 to TRBJ2-5; 8 positions match TRBD1. The CDR3 is 14 amino acids. The trim removed 5 bases at V and 5 bases at J, leaving 7 bases unmatched. Germline V gene data show CDR1 as SEHNR and CDR2 as FQNEAQ (reference sequence). The CDR3 here is CASSPPDRVETQYF. The CDR3, as DNA: TGTGCCAGCAGCCCCCCGGACAGGGTGGAGACCCAGTACTTC.